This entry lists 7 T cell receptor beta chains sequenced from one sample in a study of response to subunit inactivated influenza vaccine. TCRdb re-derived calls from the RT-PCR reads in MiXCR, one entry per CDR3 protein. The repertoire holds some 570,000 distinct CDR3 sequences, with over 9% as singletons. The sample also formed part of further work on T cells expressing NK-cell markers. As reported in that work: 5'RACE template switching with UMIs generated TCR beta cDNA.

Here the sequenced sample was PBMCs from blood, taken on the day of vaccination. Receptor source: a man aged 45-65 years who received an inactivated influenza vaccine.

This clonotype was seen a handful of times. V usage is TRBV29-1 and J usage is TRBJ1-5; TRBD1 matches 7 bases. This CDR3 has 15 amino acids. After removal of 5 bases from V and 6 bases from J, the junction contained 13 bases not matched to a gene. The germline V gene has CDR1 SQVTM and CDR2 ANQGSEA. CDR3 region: CSVSPQGVSGQPQHF. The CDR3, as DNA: TGCAGCGTTTCCCCCCAGGGGGTGTCTGGTCAGCCCCAGCATTTT.

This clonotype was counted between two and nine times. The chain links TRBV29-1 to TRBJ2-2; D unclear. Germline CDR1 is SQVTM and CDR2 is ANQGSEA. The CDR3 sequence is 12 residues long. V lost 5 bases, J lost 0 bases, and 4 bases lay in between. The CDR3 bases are TGCAGCGTTCGCACGAACACCGGGGAGCTGTTTTTT. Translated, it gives CSVRTNTGELFF.

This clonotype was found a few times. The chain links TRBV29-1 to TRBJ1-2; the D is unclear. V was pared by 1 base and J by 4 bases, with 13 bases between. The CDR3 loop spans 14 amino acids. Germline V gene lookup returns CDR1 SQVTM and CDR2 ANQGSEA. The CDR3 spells CSVEGYTESYGYTF. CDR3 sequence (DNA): TGCAGCGTTGAAGGATACACAGAATCCTATGGCTACACCTTC.

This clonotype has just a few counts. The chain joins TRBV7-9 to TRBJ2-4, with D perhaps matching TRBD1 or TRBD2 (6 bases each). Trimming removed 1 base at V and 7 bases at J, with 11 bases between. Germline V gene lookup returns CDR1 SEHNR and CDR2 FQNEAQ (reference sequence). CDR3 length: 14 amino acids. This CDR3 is CASSLVRGGNIQYF. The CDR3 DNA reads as TGTGCCAGCAGCTTAGTCCGAGGGGGGAACATTCAGTACTTC. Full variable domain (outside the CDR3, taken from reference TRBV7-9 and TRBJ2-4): DTGVSQNPRHKITKRGQNVTFRCDPISEHNRLYWYRQTLGQGPEFLTYFQNEAQLEKSRLLSDRFSAERPKGSFSTLEIQRTEQGDSAMYLCASSLVRGGNIQYFGAGTRLSVL.

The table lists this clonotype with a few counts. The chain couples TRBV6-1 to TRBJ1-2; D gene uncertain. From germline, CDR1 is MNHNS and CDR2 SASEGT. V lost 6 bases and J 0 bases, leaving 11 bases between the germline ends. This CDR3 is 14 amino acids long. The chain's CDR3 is CASRSSGTNYGYTF. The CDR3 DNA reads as TGTGCCAGCAGGAGCAGCGGGACTAACTATGGCTACACCTTC.

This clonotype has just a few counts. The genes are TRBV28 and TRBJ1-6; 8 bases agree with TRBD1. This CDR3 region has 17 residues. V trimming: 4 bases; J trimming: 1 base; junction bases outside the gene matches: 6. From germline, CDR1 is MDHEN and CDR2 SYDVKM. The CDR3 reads CASSSSGTGSYNSPLHF. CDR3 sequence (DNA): TGTGCCAGCAGTTCCTCCGGGACAGGATCCTATAATTCACCCCTCCACTTT.

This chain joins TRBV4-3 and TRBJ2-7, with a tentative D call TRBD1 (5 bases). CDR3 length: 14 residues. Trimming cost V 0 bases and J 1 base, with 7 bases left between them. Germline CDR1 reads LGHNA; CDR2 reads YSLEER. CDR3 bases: TGCGCCAGCAGCCAAGAAGACAGATCCTACGAGCAGTACTTC. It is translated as CASSQEDRSYEQYF.